This is a list of T cell receptor beta chains from one sample in a study of molecular identifiers for immune sequencing clone quantification. TCRdb recomputed calls from the PCR reads with MiXCR, one row per CDR3 protein. The repertoire has fewer than 350,000 distinct CDR3 sequences, over 20% of them found once; the top ten carry around 0.74%. What was sequenced was naive CD8+ T cells from blood, with Jurkat cell RNA spiked in. The source is a human donor in good health. Some libraries in this study had Jurkat cell RNA spiked in. Each CDR3 is given with its conserved first and last residue. The D gene is left open where the match is weak. Clone size is stated in some rows and not others, as once, few, many or a class when expanded.

j_call v_call d_call clone_size cdr3_nt cdr3_aa
TRBJ2-3 TRBV7-9 NA many TGCGCCAGCAGCCTTGGGTTGACAGATACGCAGTATTTT CASSLGLTDTQYF
TRBJ1-2 TRBV27 NA NA TGTGCCAGCAGTCAAGCCGGGACATATGGCTACACCTTC CASSQAGTYGYTF
TRBJ2-7 TRBV2 TRBD1 few TGTGCCAGCAGTGAATCTCCGGGACAGGGCTACGAGCAGTACTTC CASSESPGQGYEQYF
TRBJ2-1 TRBV30 NA NA TGTGCCTGGAGTCTAGGGAGGATCAAGGAGCAGTTCTTC CAWSLGRIKEQFF
TRBJ1-1 TRBV12-3/TRBV12-4 NA NA TGTGCCAGCAGGCTTGGACAGTTTGATTTAGCTTTCTTT CASRLGQFDLAFF
TRBJ2-7 TRBV7-2 TRBD1 few TGTGCCAGCAGCTTGTGGGACAGCTCCTACGAGCAGTACTTC CASSLWDSSYEQYF
TRBJ1-1 TRBV14 NA once TGTGCCAGCAGCCAAGGGGGGGTGCGGATTGCTTTCTTT CASSQGGVRIAFF
TRBJ1-1 TRBV7-9 TRBD1 few TGTGCCAGCAGCTTCGGACAGGGTTGGGGCATGAACACTGAAGCTTTCTTT CASSFGQGWGMNTEAFF
TRBJ1-2 TRBV12-3/TRBV12-4 NA many TGTGCCAGCAGTTTATCCAGTATCCGAAACTATGGCTACACCTTC CASSLSSIRNYGYTF
TRBJ1-2 TRBV7-8 TRBD1 many TGTGCCAGCAGCAGATTGACAGGGGGCGAGGGCTCCTATGGCTACACCTTC CASSRLTGGEGSYGYTF
TRBJ2-3 TRBV19 TRBD1 NA TGTGACAGTAGTGCGGGACAGGGGGGCACAGATACGCAGTATTTT CDSSAGQGGTDTQYF
TRBJ2-2 TRBV24-1 NA many TGTGCCACCAGTGATTTTGAGGGTCCGAACACCGGGGAGCTGTTTTTT CATSDFEGPNTGELFF
TRBJ1-5 TRBV2 TRBD1 many TGTGCCAGCAGTCTAGATTTCGGACAGGAATGGAGTAATCAGCCCCAGCATTTT CASSLDFGQEWSNQPQHF
TRBJ2-7 TRBV19 NA NA TGTGCCAGTAGTATACTGGGGGGAACCTACGAGCAGTACTTC CASSILGGTYEQYF
TRBJ2-2 TRBV29-1 NA NA TGCAGCGTGCTCCCTAACACCGGGGAGCTGTTTTTT CSVLPNTGELFF
TRBJ1-2 TRBV5-4 TRBD1 many TGTGCCAGCAGCTCGTGGGGGACAGGCGTAGATGGCTACACCTTC CASSSWGTGVDGYTF
TRBJ2-7 TRBV11-2 TRBD1 few TGTGCCAGCAGCGGACAGGACGAGCAGTACTTC CASSGQDEQYF
TRBJ1-1 TRBV27 NA many TGTGCCAGCAGTTGGGGGAAGGACACTGAAGCTTTCTTT CASSWGKDTEAFF
TRBJ2-3 TRBV7-8 NA once TGTGCCAGCAGCGCGGGGACAGCGCTCCGCACAGATACGCAGTATTTT CASSAGTALRTDTQYF
TRBJ2-3 TRBV7-9 TRBD2 many TGTGCCAGCAGCCCGTGGACTAGCGGGAGGCCAGATACGCAGTATTTT CASSPWTSGRPDTQYF
TRBJ1-5 TRBV4-1 NA few TGCGCCAGCAGCCAAGCCTTTAGCAATCAGCCCCAGCATTTT CASSQAFSNQPQHF
TRBJ1-1 TRBV12-3/TRBV12-4 NA few TGTGCCAGCAGTTTAGGGGTTGTCGGCACTGAAGCTTTCTTT CASSLGVVGTEAFF
TRBJ2-2 TRBV29-1 NA many TGCAGCGTTGTGTCAGGGGACACCGGGGAGCTGTTTTTT CSVVSGDTGELFF
TRBJ2-5 TRBV20-1 TRBD2 few TGCAGTGCTAGAGATAGAGCGGGGGGGCAAGAGACCCAGTACTTC CSARDRAGGQETQYF
TRBJ2-7 TRBV5-1 TRBD2 many TGCGCCAGCAGCTCTCGGACTAGCGGGATAGGCGACGAGCAGTACTTC CASSSRTSGIGDEQYF
TRBJ2-7 TRBV4-1 TRBD2 NA TGCGCCAGCAGCCAAGAATGGGCGGGAGGGTGGAACGAGCAGTACTTC CASSQEWAGGWNEQYF
TRBJ2-7 TRBV7-9 TRBD2 few TGTGCCAGCAGCATGGGAGGGGTAGAGCAGTACTTC CASSMGGVEQYF
TRBJ2-5 TRBV4-1 TRBD2 few TGCGCCAGCAGCCAAGATGCTACTAGCGAGGAGACCCAGTACTTC CASSQDATSEETQYF
TRBJ1-1 TRBV6-6 NA few TGTGCCAGCTCGTTCTCGGAATTCACTGAAGCTTTCTTT CASSFSEFTEAFF
TRBJ2-7 TRBV4-3 TRBD2 NA TGCGCCAGCAGCCAAGGGACTAGCGGGAGCGACGAGCAGTACTTC CASSQGTSGSDEQYF
TRBJ2-2 TRBV7-3 TRBD2 NA TGTGCCAGCAGCTTAGGACTAGCGGGAGGGTCGAACACCGGGGAGCTGTTTTTT CASSLGLAGGSNTGELFF
TRBJ2-7 TRBV5-1 TRBD2 many TGCGCCAGCAGCTTGGGAGGCGGGAGTGGCGAGCAGTACTTC CASSLGGGSGEQYF
TRBJ2-5 TRBV7-6 NA NA TGTGCCAGCAGCCCCATTGGGACGGAGAGTCAAGAGCCCCAGTACTTC CASSPIGTESQEPQYF
TRBJ1-2 TRBV29-1 NA NA TGCAGCGTTGATACAGGCTTCTATGGCTACACCTTC CSVDTGFYGYTF
TRBJ2-3 TRBV9 NA NA TGTGCCAGCAGCGTGGAATTTAAAACAGATACGCAGTATTTT CASSVEFKTDTQYF
TRBJ2-7 TRBV20-1 NA NA TGCAGTGCTACAAAGACGGACGAGGTAAACGAGCAGTACTTC CSATKTDEVNEQYF
TRBJ2-7 TRBV5-5 TRBD2 many TGTGCCAGCAGCCCCACGGGAGGGGTTAACGAGCAGTACTTC CASSPTGGVNEQYF
TRBJ2-1 TRBV19 NA many TGTGCCAGTAGTTCCCACAGGTACAATGAGCAGTTCTTC CASSSHRYNEQFF
TRBJ2-7 TRBV12-3/TRBV12-4 NA few TGTGCCAGCAGTTCGATGTGGGATCGGCACGAGCAGTACTTC CASSSMWDRHEQYF
TRBJ1-1 TRBV29-1 TRBD1 many TGCAGCGTTGAAGAAGGAGGGACAGGGAGGACTGAAGCTTTCTTT CSVEEGGTGRTEAFF
TRBJ2-7 TRBV7-9 NA many TGTGCCAGCAGCTTGGGGGTCAATGGACTCTACGAGCAGTACTTC CASSLGVNGLYEQYF
TRBJ2-5 TRBV19 TRBD2 NA TGTGCCGCGTCACTAGCGGGAGCCTGGGAGACCCAGTACTTC CAASLAGAWETQYF
TRBJ1-1 TRBV9 NA few TGTGCCAGCAGCGTAGAGGAGAACACTGAAGCTTTCTTT CASSVEENTEAFF
TRBJ2-3 TRBV12-3/TRBV12-4 NA many TGTGCCAGCAGTTTAGCCGAGGTTAGGGGTACGCAGTATTTT CASSLAEVRGTQYF
TRBJ1-1 TRBV11-2 TRBD1 NA TGTGCCAGCAGCTTTCAACAGGGGTTAACTGAAGCTTTCTTT CASSFQQGLTEAFF
TRBJ2-7 TRBV12-3/TRBV12-4 NA many TGTGCCAGCTCAGACAGTTACTACGAGCAGTACTTC CASSDSYYEQYF
TRBJ2-4 TRBV30 TRBD1 NA TGTGCCTGGAGTGGACAGGGGGCGAATGTTCCCGCCAAAAACATTCAGTACTTC CAWSGQGANVPAKNIQYF